This T cell receptor beta chain was identified during a study of cytomegalovirus exposure and HLA in healthy donors. Concerning this clone: Its target is not known.

Primers included in the PCR were 60 Vbeta and 13 Jbeta primers. The assay was immunoSEQ multiplex PCR, and TCRdb's table has in-frame clones only and misses some. Of 150,000 or so clones in the sample, roughly 85% were seen once. The CDR3 is made up of 14 amino acids. Germline CDR1 reads MDHEN; CDR2 reads SYDVKM. V lost 7 bases and J 4 bases, leaving 14 bases between the germline ends. Study-level points and caveats: According to an earlier analysis, most TCR beta V segments yielded productive rearrangements about 87% or about 30% of the time. A link between a missense DCLRE1C variant and TCR beta V- and J-gene trimming emerged from a later analysis.

This sequence originates from a man aged 18 to 30 in good health and CMV-seropositive. The rearrangement uses TRBV28 and TRBJ2-4; weak D call: TRBD2 (7 bases). Sequences were obtained from PBMCs. The CDR3 protein is CASTPGGGKNIQYF. CDR3 nucleotide sequence: TGTGCCAGCACCCCGGGGGGCGGAAAAAACATTCAGTACTTC.